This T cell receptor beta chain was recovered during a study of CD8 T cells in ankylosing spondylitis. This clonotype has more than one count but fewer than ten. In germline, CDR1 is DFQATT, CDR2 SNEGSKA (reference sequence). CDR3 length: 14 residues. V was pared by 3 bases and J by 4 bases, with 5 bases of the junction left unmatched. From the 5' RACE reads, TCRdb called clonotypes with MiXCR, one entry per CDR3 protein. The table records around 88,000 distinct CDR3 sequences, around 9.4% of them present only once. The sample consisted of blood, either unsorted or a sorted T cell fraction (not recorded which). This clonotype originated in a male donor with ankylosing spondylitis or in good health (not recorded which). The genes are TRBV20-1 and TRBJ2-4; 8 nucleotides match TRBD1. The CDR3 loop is CSASEGQGKNIQYF. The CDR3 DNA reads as TGCAGTGCTAGCGAAGGACAGGGAAAAAACATTCAGTACTTC.